This record concerns one T cell receptor beta chain sequence. Its antigen is currently unknown. The data stem from a study of T cell repertoires in cytomegalovirus infection. On the study more broadly: The public TCR beta signatures pointed to both CMV infection and matching HLA type. Study-wide results and caveats: Cumulative frequency of public TCR beta families picked out carriers of CMV plus the relevant HLA. The ex vivo response showed dominance by HLA-C-restricted CMV-specific TCR beta clonotypes.

A single record per CDR3 protein comes from TCRdb applying MiXCR to the reads. The sample holds approximately 500,000 distinct CDR3 sequences, approximately 26% seen once. The TCR comes from a human donor in good health (CMV status not recorded). Some clones in this sample may be carry-over from other donors' samples. The sequenced material came from PBMCs.

In DNA form, the CDR3 reads TGTGCCAGCAGTCTGGCAGACAGGGGGTATGGCTACACCTTC. Its protein is CASSLADRGYGYTF. The rearrangement uses TRBV28 and TRBJ1-2, with TRBD1 matching 9 bases. CDR1 is MDHEN, CDR2 SYDVKM, per germline. The junction had 6 bases not matched to a gene; V was cut back by 5 bases and J by 5 bases. This CDR3 has 14 amino acids.